This is a list of T cell receptor beta chains from one sample in a study of human T cells and chemical hapten exposure. TCRdb independently ran MiXCR on the RACE reads; one entry per CDR3 protein. The sample holds 30,000 to 40,000 distinct CDR3 sequences; over 7.5% are singletons and the top ten take approximately 26%. Here the sequenced sample was whole blood, taken in connection with sensitization to the hapten diphenylcyclopropenone (DPC). The source is a man aged 45-65 years with alopecia areata. Some clones in this sample may be carry-over from other donors' samples. Both conserved end residues are part of each CDR3. The D gene is left open where the match is weak. Clone sizes are given selectively: once, few, many, or a class where the clone is expanded.

NA | TRBJ2-3 | TRBV28 | 14 | NA | TGTGCCAGCAGTCCCGGGGACTCCACAGATACGCAGTATTTT | CASSPGDSTDTQYF
NA | TRBJ2-1 | TRBV5-1 | 15 | TRBD2 | TGCGCCAGCAGCTTGGTTGGACTAGCCATCAATGAGCAGTTCTTC | CASSLVGLAINEQFF
many | TRBJ2-5 | TRBV4-2 | 15 | TRBD1 | TGTGCCAGCAGCCAAGCGGGACAGGGGGAAGAGACCCAGTACTTC | CASSQAGQGEETQYF
many | TRBJ2-1 | TRBV18 | 13 | TRBD1 | TGTGCCAGCTCACCGGGACAGAACAATGAGCAGTTCTTC | CASSPGQNNEQFF
few | TRBJ2-3 | TRBV6-1 | 16 | NA | TGTGCCAGCATTTACCAATGGAGCGGACTCACAGATACGCAGTATTTT | CASIYQWSGLTDTQYF
many | TRBJ2-2 | TRBV5-1 | 17 | NA | TGCGCCAGCAGAACCGGGACTCTTATTTCGAACACCGGGGAGCTGTTTTTT | CASRTGTLISNTGELFF
many | TRBJ2-1 | TRBV11-2 | 13 | NA | TGTGCCAGCAGCTTAGCGTCGGGATACTCGCAGTTCTTC | CASSLASGYSQFF
many | TRBJ2-1 | TRBV28 | 14 | TRBD2 | TGTGTCACCTTAGCGGGAGGTATATACAATGAGCAGTTCTTC | CVTLAGGIYNEQFF
NA | TRBJ2-3 | TRBV7-9 | 15 | TRBD2 | TGTGCCAGCAGCTTAGGGACTAGAATCGCAGATACGCAGTATTTT | CASSLGTRIADTQYF
NA | TRBJ1-2 | TRBV4-2 | 14 | TRBD1 | TGTGCCAGCAGCCAACTTCGGACAGGGTATGGCTACACCTTC | CASSQLRTGYGYTF
NA | TRBJ2-3 | TRBV27 | 16 | TRBD2 | TGTGCCAGCAGTTACACACTAGCGGCAGGCACAGATACGCAGTATTTT | CASSYTLAAGTDTQYF
many | TRBJ2-1 | TRBV11-3 | 14 | TRBD2 | TGTGCCAGCAGCTTTCGGGAGGGTTACAATGAGCAGTTCTTC | CASSFREGYNEQFF
NA | TRBJ2-2 | TRBV6-2/TRBV6-3 | 13 | NA | TGTGCCAGCAGTTCACAGGGAACCGGGGAGCTGTTTTTT | CASSSQGTGELFF
many | TRBJ2-2 | TRBV9 | 18 | TRBD2 | TGTGCCAGCAGCCATCCGGCTAGCGGGAGGGCTGGTCCCGGGGAGCTGTTTTTT | CASSHPASGRAGPGELFF
many | TRBJ2-1 | TRBV29-1 | 13 | TRBD2 | TGCAGCGTTGTTATAGCGGGATTTTCTGAGCAGTTCTTC | CSVVIAGFSEQFF
NA | TRBJ2-3 | TRBV7-2 | 16 | NA | TGTGCCAGCAGCGCTCCCGGGACTCGACCCACAGATACGCAGTATTTT | CASSAPGTRPTDTQYF
many | TRBJ1-2 | TRBV7-9 | 17 | NA | TGTGCCAGCAGCTTAGAAAGCCAGCTAATAATCCGCTATGGCTACACCTTC | CASSLESQLIIRYGYTF
NA | TRBJ2-3 | TRBV2 | 13 | TRBD2 | TGTGCCAGCAGGGGCCTAGCGGGAGATACGCAGTATTTT | CASRGLAGDTQYF
many | TRBJ2-1 | TRBV20-1 | 14 | TRBD1 | TGCAGTGCTAGCGACAGGGGGCACGACAATGAGCAGTTCTTC | CSASDRGHDNEQFF
few | TRBJ2-7 | TRBV20-1 | 13 | TRBD1 | TGCAGTGCTTTCGACCTGACAGGGTTCGAGCAGTACTTC | CSAFDLTGFEQYF
NA | TRBJ2-7 | TRBV27 | 14 | TRBD1 | TGTGCCAGCAGTAAGCCGGGACAGCCTTACGAGCAGTACTTC | CASSKPGQPYEQYF
many | TRBJ2-7 | TRBV29-1 | 13 | NA | TGCAGCGGGATTCGGGCAGGGGACTACGAGCAGTACTTC | CSGIRAGDYEQYF
many | TRBJ2-2 | TRBV28 | 15 | NA | TGTGCCAGCAGTTTTCCGGGCACCAACACCGGGGAGCTGTTTTTT | CASSFPGTNTGELFF
many | TRBJ2-2 | TRBV7-8 | 15 | NA | TGTGCCAGCAGCCCACGAGGCGGGTTACCCGGGGAGCTGTTTTTT | CASSPRGGLPGELFF
NA | TRBJ2-7 | TRBV2 | 18 | NA | TGTGCCAGCAGTGAAGCGCCGGGGGTGACAGGTTTCTCCTACGAGCAGTACTTC | CASSEAPGVTGFSYEQYF
many | TRBJ2-1 | TRBV7-6 | 14 | TRBD2 | TGTGCCAGCAGCCCGGGACTAGCCTACAATGAGCAGTTCTTC | CASSPGLAYNEQFF
few | TRBJ2-1 | TRBV20-1 | 14 | NA | TGCAGTGCCTCTGGCTCCGGGTCCGACAATGAGCAGTTCTTC | CSASGSGSDNEQFF
many | TRBJ2-1 | TRBV20-1 | 13 | NA | TGCAGTGCTAGTGGACAAGGGGGCAATGAGCAGTTCTTC | CSASGQGGNEQFF
many | TRBJ1-2 | TRBV3-1 | 15 | NA | TGTGCCAGCAGCCCCACGAGACAGGCCGACTATGGCTACACCTTC | CASSPTRQADYGYTF
many | TRBJ2-1 | TRBV3-1 | 15 | TRBD2 | TGTGCCAGCAGCCTCATAGCGGGAGCTGGCAATGAGCAGTTCTTC | CASSLIAGAGNEQFF
many | TRBJ1-6 | TRBV30 | 11 | NA | TGTGCCTCAAGGGACGATTCACCCCTCCACTTT | CASRDDSPLHF
NA | TRBJ1-2 | TRBV20-1 | 14 | TRBD1 | TGCAGTGCTGGGGACAGGGGAGGGTACTATGGCTACACCTTC | CSAGDRGGYYGYTF
many | TRBJ2-7 | TRBV6-5 | 13 | NA | TGTGCCAGCAGTCGGGGCGGGAACTACGAGCAGTACTTC | CASSRGGNYEQYF
NA | TRBJ1-2 | TRBV7-9 | 14 | NA | TGTGCCAGCAGCTTAGGGCCCAGTTCAGATGGCTACACCTTC | CASSLGPSSDGYTF
many | TRBJ2-1 | TRBV6-5 | 13 | NA | TGTGCCAGCAGGCTCCCCCTAGGGAATGAGCAGTTCTTC | CASRLPLGNEQFF
many | TRBJ2-3 | TRBV11-2 | 19 | TRBD2 | TGTGCCAGCAGCGAGACGATTCAAGGACTAGCGGGGAACACAGATACGCAGTATTTT | CASSETIQGLAGNTDTQYF
few | TRBJ2-3 | TRBV10-3 | 15 | TRBD2 | TGTGCCATCAGTTCGACTAGCAGTAGCACAGATACGCAGTATTTT | CAISSTSSSTDTQYF
many | TRBJ2-1 | TRBV10-1 | 15 | TRBD1 | TGCGCCAGCAGTGCCTTTAGGACAGGGAACAATGAGCAGTTCTTC | CASSAFRTGNNEQFF
many | TRBJ2-7 | TRBV12-3/TRBV12-4 | 14 | NA | TGTGCCAGCAGTTCCAGGACGCGGGCTCAAGAGCAGTACTTC | CASSSRTRAQEQYF
many | TRBJ1-5 | TRBV12-3/TRBV12-4 | 15 | TRBD1 | TGTGCCAGCAGTTTCAAGGGACAGCCCAATCAGCCCCAGCATTTT | CASSFKGQPNQPQHF
few | TRBJ1-6 | TRBV6-1 | 12 | NA | TGTGCCAGCAGTGTTGATAATTCACCCCTCCACTTT | CASSVDNSPLHF
NA | TRBJ2-7 | TRBV28 | 12 | NA | TGTGCCAGCAGTTATCCCCGAACCGAGCAGTACTTC | CASSYPRTEQYF
NA | TRBJ2-7 | TRBV29-1 | 12 | TRBD1 | TGCAGCGGCCAGGGGGACCGCTACGAGCAGTACTTC | CSGQGDRYEQYF
many | TRBJ2-2 | TRBV20-1 | 16 | TRBD2 | TGCAGTGCTAGAGATCCGCTAGCGGGACAAGCCGGGGAGCTGTTTTTT | CSARDPLAGQAGELFF
NA | TRBJ2-3 | TRBV4-3 | 14 | NA | TGCGCCAGCAGCCAAGCTGTAGGGCCCGATACGCAGTATTTT | CASSQAVGPDTQYF
many | TRBJ2-1 | TRBV7-2 | 14 | TRBD2 | TGTGCCAGCAGCTCTAGGGCAGCGGGAGCTGAGCAGTTCTTC | CASSSRAAGAEQFF
NA | TRBJ1-2 | TRBV28 | 15 | TRBD1 | TGTGCCAGCAGTCCTGGGACAGTTTTGTTGGAAGGCTACACCTTC | CASSPGTVLLEGYTF
NA | TRBJ2-1 | TRBV29-1 | 13 | NA | TGCAGCGTAGCTGGGGGGGCGCGGAATGAGCAGTTCTTC | CSVAGGARNEQFF
many | TRBJ2-7 | TRBV6-5 | 16 | NA | TGTGCCAGCAGTTACTCGTCCGGGGGTCAGAGCTACGAGCAGTACTTC | CASSYSSGGQSYEQYF
many | TRBJ2-3 | TRBV7-8 | 15 | NA | TGTGCCAGCAGCTTAAAGAGGACTAGCACAGATACGCAGTATTTT | CASSLKRTSTDTQYF
NA | TRBJ2-7 | TRBV28 | 13 | NA | TGTGCCAGCAGTCCCCCAGGGGCCTACGAGCAGTACTTC | CASSPPGAYEQYF
many | TRBJ1-5 | TRBV7-2 | 13 | NA | TGTGCCAGCAGCTTCGTGAGCTATCAGCCCCAGCATTTT | CASSFVSYQPQHF